The 8 T cell receptor beta chains reported below all come from one sample, sequenced in a study of monozygotic twins with inflammatory bowel disease. TCRdb reprocessed the 5' RACE reads and keeps a single row for each CDR3 protein, giving no DNA. The sample totals fewer than 550,000 distinct CDR3 sequences. The sequenced sample was blood. The receptors stem from a human donor with ulcerative colitis or Crohn's disease, or a healthy co-twin of an affected twin (not recorded which).

V and J are TRBV6-2 or TRBV6-3 and TRBJ2-1; TCRdb's D gene call, TRBD2, goes unchecked for lack of DNA. The germline CDR1 and CDR2 sequences are MNHEY and SVGEGT. The CDR3 is 15 residues long. The CDR3 is CATILAGGLYNEQFF.

The V gene is TRBV5-6, the J gene TRBJ2-2; TCRdb's D call, TRBD1, is unchecked because there is no DNA. CDR1 is SGHDT, CDR2 YYEEEE, per germline. CDR3 size: 16 residues. Here the CDR3 reads CASRTDRGPDTGELFF. Variable domain in full (rest from reference TRBV5-6 and TRBJ2-2): DAGVTQSPTHLIKTRGQQVTLRCSPKSGHDTVSWYQQALGQGPQFIFQYYEEEERQRGNFPDRFSGHQFPNYSSELNVNALLLGDSALYLCASRTDRGPDTGELFFGEGSRLTVL.

The rearrangement uses TRBV20-1 and TRBJ2-1. Per the germline V gene, CDR1 is DFQATT and CDR2 is SNEGSKA (reference sequence). This CDR3 comprises 11 residues. The CDR3 sequence: CSAIALNEQFF.

The chain recombines TRBV7-2 with TRBJ2-5; TCRdb's assignment of TRBD2 cannot be checked, as there is no DNA. Looked up from germline, CDR1 is SGHTA and CDR2 is FQGNSA. There are 13 residues in the CDR3. This CDR3 reads CASSSTSAETQYF.

This chain connects TRBV9 to TRBJ1-2; TCRdb calls TRBD1, which cannot be checked without DNA. This CDR3 has 16 amino acids. Germline-derived CDR1 and CDR2 are SGDLS and YYNGEE. The CDR3 is CASSVRQDPYQSGYTF.

This chain connects TRBV25-1 to TRBJ1-1; lacking DNA, the TRBD1 call made by TCRdb goes unchecked. The CDR3 contains 13 residues. Germline-derived CDR1 and CDR2 are MGHDK and SYGVNS. The CDR3 loop reads CASIIQGSSKAFF.

The V call is TRBV14, the J call TRBJ2-5; with no DNA, the TCRdb D assignment of TRBD1 cannot be verified. Germline V gene lookup returns CDR1 SGHDN and CDR2 FVKESK. This CDR3 has 15 amino acids. The chain's CDR3 is CASSQGQGAFETQYF.

This CDR3 reads CASSLTGGGTLDTEAFF. J is TRBJ1-1 and V is TRBV28; TCRdb designates TRBD1, a call that cannot be tested without DNA. CDR1 is MDHEN and CDR2 is SYDVKM in the germline V gene. CDR3 size: 17 residues.